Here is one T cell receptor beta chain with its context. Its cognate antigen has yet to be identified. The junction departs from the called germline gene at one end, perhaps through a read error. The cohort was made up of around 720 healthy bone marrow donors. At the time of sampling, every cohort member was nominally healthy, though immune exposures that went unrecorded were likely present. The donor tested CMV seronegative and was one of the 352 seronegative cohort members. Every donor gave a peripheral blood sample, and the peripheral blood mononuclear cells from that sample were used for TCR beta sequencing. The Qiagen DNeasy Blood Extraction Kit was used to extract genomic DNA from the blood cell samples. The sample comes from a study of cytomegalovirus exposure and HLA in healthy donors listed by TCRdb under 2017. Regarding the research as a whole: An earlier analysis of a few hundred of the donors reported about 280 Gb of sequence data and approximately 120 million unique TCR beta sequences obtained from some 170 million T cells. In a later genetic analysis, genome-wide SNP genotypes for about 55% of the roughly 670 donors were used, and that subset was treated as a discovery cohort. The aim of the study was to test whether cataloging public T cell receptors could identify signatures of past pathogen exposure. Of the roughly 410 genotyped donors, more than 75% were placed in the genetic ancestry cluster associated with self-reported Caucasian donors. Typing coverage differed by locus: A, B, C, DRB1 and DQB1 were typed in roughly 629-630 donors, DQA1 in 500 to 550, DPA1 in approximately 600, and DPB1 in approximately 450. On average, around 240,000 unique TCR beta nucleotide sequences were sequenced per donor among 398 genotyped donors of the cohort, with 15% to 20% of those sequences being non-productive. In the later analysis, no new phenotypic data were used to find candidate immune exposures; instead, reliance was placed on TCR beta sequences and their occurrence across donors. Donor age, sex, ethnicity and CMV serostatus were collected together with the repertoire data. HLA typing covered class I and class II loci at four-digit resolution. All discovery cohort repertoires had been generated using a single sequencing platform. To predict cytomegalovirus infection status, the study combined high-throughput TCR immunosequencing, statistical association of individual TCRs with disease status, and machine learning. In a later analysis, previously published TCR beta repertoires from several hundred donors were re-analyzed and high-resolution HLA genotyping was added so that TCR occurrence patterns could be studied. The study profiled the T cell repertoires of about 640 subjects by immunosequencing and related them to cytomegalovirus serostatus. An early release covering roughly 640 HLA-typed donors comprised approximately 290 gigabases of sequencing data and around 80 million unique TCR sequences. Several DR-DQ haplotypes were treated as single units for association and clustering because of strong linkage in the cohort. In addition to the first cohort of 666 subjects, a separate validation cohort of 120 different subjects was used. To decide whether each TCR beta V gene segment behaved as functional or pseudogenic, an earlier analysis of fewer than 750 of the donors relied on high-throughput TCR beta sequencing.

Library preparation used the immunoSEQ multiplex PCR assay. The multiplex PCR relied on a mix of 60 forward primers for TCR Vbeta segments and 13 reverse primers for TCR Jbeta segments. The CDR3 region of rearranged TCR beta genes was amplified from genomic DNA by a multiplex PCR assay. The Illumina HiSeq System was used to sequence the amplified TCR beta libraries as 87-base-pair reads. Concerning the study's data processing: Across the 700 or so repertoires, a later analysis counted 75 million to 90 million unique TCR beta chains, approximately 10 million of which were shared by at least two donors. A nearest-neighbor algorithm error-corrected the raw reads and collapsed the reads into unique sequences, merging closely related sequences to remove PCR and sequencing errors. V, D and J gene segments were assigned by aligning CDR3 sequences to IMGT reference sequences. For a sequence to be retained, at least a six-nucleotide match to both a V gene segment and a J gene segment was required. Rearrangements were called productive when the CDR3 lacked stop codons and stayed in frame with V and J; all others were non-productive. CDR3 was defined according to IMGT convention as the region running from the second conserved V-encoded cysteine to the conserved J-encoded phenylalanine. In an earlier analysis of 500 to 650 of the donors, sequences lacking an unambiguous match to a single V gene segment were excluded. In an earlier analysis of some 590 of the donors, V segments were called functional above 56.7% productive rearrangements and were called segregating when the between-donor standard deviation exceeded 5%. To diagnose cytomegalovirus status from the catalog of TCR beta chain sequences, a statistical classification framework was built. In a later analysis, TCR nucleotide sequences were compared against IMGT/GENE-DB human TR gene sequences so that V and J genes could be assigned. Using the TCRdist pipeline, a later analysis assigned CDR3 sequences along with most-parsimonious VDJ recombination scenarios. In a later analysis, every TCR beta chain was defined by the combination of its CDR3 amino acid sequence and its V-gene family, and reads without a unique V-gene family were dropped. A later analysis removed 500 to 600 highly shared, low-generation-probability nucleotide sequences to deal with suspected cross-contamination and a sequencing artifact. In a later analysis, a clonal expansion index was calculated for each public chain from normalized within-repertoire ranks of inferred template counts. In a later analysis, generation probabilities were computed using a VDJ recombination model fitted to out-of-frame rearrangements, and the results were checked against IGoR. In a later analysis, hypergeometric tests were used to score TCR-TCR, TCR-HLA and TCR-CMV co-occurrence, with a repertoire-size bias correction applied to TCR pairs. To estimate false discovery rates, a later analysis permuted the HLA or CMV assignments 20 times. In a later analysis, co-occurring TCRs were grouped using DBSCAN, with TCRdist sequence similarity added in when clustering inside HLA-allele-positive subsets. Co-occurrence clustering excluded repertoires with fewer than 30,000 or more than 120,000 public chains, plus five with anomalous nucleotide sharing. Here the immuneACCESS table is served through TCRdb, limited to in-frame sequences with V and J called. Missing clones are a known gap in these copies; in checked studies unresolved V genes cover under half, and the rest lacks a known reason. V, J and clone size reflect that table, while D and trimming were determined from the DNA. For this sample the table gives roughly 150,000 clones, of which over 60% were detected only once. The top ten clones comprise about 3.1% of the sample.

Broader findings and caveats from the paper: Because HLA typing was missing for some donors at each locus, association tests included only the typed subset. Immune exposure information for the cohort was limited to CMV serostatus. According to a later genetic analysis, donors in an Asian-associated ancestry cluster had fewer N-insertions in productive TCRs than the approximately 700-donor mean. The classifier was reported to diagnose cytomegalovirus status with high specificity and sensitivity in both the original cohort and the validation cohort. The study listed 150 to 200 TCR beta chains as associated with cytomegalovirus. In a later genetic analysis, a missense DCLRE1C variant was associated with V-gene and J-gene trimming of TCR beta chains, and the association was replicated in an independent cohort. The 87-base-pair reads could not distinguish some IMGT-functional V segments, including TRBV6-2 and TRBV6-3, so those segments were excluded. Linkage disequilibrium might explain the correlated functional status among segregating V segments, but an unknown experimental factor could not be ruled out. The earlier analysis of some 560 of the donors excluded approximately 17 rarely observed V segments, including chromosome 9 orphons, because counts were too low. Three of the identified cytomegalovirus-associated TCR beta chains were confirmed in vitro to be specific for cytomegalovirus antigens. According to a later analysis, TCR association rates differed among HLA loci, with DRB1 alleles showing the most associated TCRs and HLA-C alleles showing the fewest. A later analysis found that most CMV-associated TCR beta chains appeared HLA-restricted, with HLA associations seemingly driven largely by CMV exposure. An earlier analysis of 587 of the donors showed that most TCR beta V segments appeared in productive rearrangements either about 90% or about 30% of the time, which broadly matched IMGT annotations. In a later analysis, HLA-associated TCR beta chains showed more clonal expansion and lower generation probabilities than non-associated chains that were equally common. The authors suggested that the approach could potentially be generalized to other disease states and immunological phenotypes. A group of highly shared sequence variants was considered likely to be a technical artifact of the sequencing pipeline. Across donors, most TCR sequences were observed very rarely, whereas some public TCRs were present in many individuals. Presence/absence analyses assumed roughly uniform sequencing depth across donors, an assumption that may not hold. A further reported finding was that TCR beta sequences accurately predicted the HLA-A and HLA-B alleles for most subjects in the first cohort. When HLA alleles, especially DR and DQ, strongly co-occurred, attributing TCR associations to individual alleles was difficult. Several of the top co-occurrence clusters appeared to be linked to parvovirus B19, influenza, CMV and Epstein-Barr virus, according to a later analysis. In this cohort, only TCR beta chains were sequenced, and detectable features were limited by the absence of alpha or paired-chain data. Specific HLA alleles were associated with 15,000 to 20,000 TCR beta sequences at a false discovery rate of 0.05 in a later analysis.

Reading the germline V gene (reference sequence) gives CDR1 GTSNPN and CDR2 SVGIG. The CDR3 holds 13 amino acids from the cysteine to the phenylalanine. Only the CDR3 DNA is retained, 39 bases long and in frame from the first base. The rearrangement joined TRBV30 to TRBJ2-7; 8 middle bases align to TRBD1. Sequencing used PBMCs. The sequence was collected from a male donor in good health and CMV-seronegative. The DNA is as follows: TGTGCCTGGAGTAGGGACAGGCCCCGGGGTGATCTCTTC. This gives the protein CAWSRDRPRGDLF.